This T cell receptor beta chain is from a study of blood T cells in healthy people across ages. The CDR3 has 17 amino acids. The germline V gene has CDR1 SGHTA and CDR2 FQGNSA. As to this clonotype: The germline gene is not matched at one end of the junction; a read error may be the cause.

Primers used in a second PCR of about 7 to 11 cycles were a sample-barcoded 5' primer and a J-beta primer mix. MiXCR was run by TCRdb on the 5' RACE reads, yielding one entry per CDR3 protein. The sample yields 650,000 to 950,000 distinct CDR3 sequences, approximately 48% seen once. Sequencing was performed on blood. The clonotype comes from a man aged 60-69 years in good health. The V gene is TRBV7-2, the J gene TRBJ1-6, with 12 bases aligning to TRBD1. CDR3 coding DNA: TGTGCCGGCAGCCCACTCCGGGACAGGGGGCGTTATTCACCCCTCCACTTT. It translates to CAGSPLRDRGRYSPLHF.